The 27 T cell receptor beta chains below all came from one sample that was sequenced in a study of T cells expressing NK-cell markers. Each CDR3 protein gets one entry in TCRdb, which reprocessed the 5' RACE reads and gives no DNA. The sample's table shows about 460,000 distinct CDR3 sequences. Input material: blood T cells: a sorted CD56 or NKG2C T cell subset, CD4+ or CD8+ T cells, or bulk PBMC T cells (not recorded which). These receptors all come from a woman aged 45-59 years in good health.

V gene TRBV5-5 combines with J gene TRBJ1-4. CDR1 and CDR2 from the germline V gene are SGHKS and YYEKEE (reference sequence). The CDR3 extends over 16 amino acids. The CDR3 sequence: CASSLLAGATNEKLFF.

The V gene is TRBV7-8, the J gene TRBJ1-3; TCRdb designates TRBD1, a call that cannot be tested without DNA. CDR3 length: 11 residues. Germline lookup yields CDR1 SGHVS and CDR2 FQNEAQ. CDR3 sequence reads: CASSLSRDVYF.

The chain carries TRBV20-1 and TRBJ2-1; TCRdb reports TRBD2, a call that lacks DNA to check it against. Germline assignment: CDR1 DFQATT and CDR2 SNEGSKA (reference sequence). The CDR3 runs 17 residues. The CDR3 loop is CSATSVLAGVGYSEQFF.

This chain joins TRBV5-1 and TRBJ2-7. In germline, CDR1 is SGHRS, CDR2 YFSETQ. This CDR3 has 15 amino acids. CDR3 protein: CASSLALTASYEQYF.

The rearrangement uses TRBV7-2 and TRBJ1-5; the D call from TCRdb, TRBD1, cannot be confirmed without DNA. CDR3 size: 14 residues. CDR1 is SGHTA, CDR2 FQGNSA, per germline. The CDR3 is CASSFRQGGQPQHF.

The chain has TRBV19 and TRBJ2-1; as DNA is missing, the TRBD2 call by TCRdb cannot be tested. There are 16 residues in the CDR3. Germline CDR1 LNHDA, CDR2 SQIVND (reference sequence). The CDR3 reads CASSSASGTPYNEQFF.

This chain joins TRBV12-3 or TRBV12-4 and TRBJ2-3; the D call from TCRdb, TRBD2, cannot be confirmed without DNA. The CDR3 has 17 residues. CDR3 in amino acids: CASSFEIAGGRADTQYF.

The chain joins TRBV12-3 or TRBV12-4 to TRBJ2-2; TCRdb names TRBD2, which stays unverified in the absence of DNA. This CDR3 comprises 16 residues. The CDR3 loop is CASRGPGTSGTGELFF.

The chain carries TRBV12-5 and TRBJ1-6. This CDR3 is 13 amino acids long. Germline V gene lookup returns CDR1 LGHNT and CDR2 FRNRAP. The CDR3 here is CASAVAGNSPLHF. Combining the CDR3 with reference TRBV12-5 and TRBJ1-6 gives the whole variable domain DARVTQTPRHKVTEMGQEVTMRCQPILGHNTVFWYRQTMMQGLELLAYFRNRAPLDDSGMPKDRFSAEMPDATLATLKIQPSEPRDSAVYFCASAVAGNSPLHFGNGTRLTVT.

J is TRBJ2-5 and V is TRBV12-3 or TRBV12-4; TCRdb's D call, TRBD1, is unchecked because there is no DNA. This CDR3 is 15 amino acids long. CDR3 loop: CASSPDRKYQETQYF.

J is TRBJ2-1 and V is TRBV20-1. CDR3 length equals 14 residues. Germline V lookup: CDR1 DFQATT, CDR2 SNEGSKA (reference sequence). CDR3 protein: CSASRSSIYNEQFF.

This chain joins TRBV7-2 and TRBJ2-2; TCRdb indicates TRBD1, and absent DNA this call remains unverified. The CDR3 length is 16 residues. CDR1 is SGHTA and CDR2 is FQGNSA in the germline V gene. The CDR3 protein is CASSPRGMMNTGELFF. Full variable domain (outside the CDR3, taken from reference TRBV7-2 and TRBJ2-2): GAGVSQSPSNKVTEKGKDVELRCDPISGHTALYWYRQSLGQGLEFLIYFQGNSAPDKSGLPSDRFSAERTGGSVSTLTIQRTQQEDSAVYLCASSPRGMMNTGELFFGEGSRLTVL.

The rearrangement uses TRBV27 and TRBJ1-4; TCRdb outputs TRBD1, but without DNA this stays unchecked. The CDR3 length is 16 residues. Germline CDR1 is MNHEY and CDR2 is SMNVEV (reference sequence). CDR3: CASSSQGFGTNEKLFF.

The chain joins TRBV6-5 to TRBJ2-1. The CDR3 runs 15 residues. The V gene's germline CDR1 is MNHEY and CDR2 SVGAGI. The CDR3 region is CASSYSMLGSDEQFF.

The chain joins TRBV27 to TRBJ2-1; the TCRdb call, TRBD2, lacks DNA for checking. The germline gives CDR1 MNHEY, CDR2 SMNVEV (reference sequence). The length of the CDR3 is 14 residues. The CDR3 is CATHRDSLLNEQFF.

The V call is TRBV6-6, the J call TRBJ1-2; TCRdb calls TRBD1, which cannot be checked without DNA. The CDR3 runs to 15 residues. The germline V gene has CDR1 MNHNY and CDR2 SVGAGI (reference sequence). CDR3 loop: CASSYPGQGKDGYTF.

V is TRBV7-8 and J is TRBJ1-1; TCRdb gives TRBD1 as the D gene, but with no DNA this cannot be confirmed. Per the germline V gene, CDR1 is SGHVS and CDR2 is FQNEAQ. This CDR3 contains 15 residues. This CDR3 is CASSRGQATNTEAFF.

This chain uses TRBV15 with TRBJ2-1; TCRdb returns TRBD2, unconfirmable since there is no DNA. The length of the CDR3 is 14 residues. Germline CDR1 is LNHNV and CDR2 is YYDKDF (reference sequence). The CDR3 protein is CATSRGTSPRARFF.

This chain joins TRBV20-1 and TRBJ1-1; without DNA, the TCRdb call of TRBD1 cannot be checked. Per germline, CDR1 DFQATT and CDR2 SNEGSKA (reference sequence). This CDR3 is 13 amino acids long. This chain's CDR3 is CSARTGLGTEAFF.

The chain combines TRBV5-1 with TRBJ2-7. The germline gives CDR1 SGHRS, CDR2 YFSETQ. This CDR3 region has 18 residues. The chain's CDR3 is CASSLPPANPKKDYEQYF.

The chain joins TRBV9 to TRBJ2-7. Germline V gene lookup returns CDR1 SGDLS and CDR2 YYNGEE. CDR3 length: 15 amino acids. This CDR3 is CASSVASGPGGEQYF.

The chain joins TRBV10-2 to TRBJ1-1. Germline V gives CDR1 WSHSY, CDR2 SAAADI. The length of the CDR3 is 11 residues. This chain's CDR3 is CASSSDVGAFF.

The chain has TRBV5-1 and TRBJ2-2; TCRdb reports TRBD1, a call that lacks DNA to check it against. CDR1 is SGHRS, CDR2 YFSETQ, per germline. This CDR3 is 16 amino acids long. CDR3 protein: CASSLGQSSNTGELFF. Looking up the rest from reference TRBV5-1 and TRBJ2-2 gives the full variable domain: KAGVTQTPRYLIKTRGQQVTLSCSPISGHRSVSWYQQTPGQGLQFLFEYFSETQRNKGNFPGRFSGRQFSNSRSEMNVSTLELGDSALYLCASSLGQSSNTGELFFGEGSRLTVL.

This chain uses TRBV30 with TRBJ2-1. The CDR3 runs to 11 residues. CDR1 is GTSNPN, CDR2 SVGIG, per germline (reference sequence). The CDR3 here is CAWSGFNEQFF.

CDR3 amino acids: CASSEEGWAKLFF. V usage is TRBV2 and J usage is TRBJ2-2; with no DNA, the TCRdb D assignment of TRBD2 cannot be verified. Per the germline V gene, CDR1 is SNHLY and CDR2 is FYNNEI. The CDR3 covers 13 residues.

The V call is TRBV18, the J call TRBJ2-1. The CDR3 has 14 amino acids. Germline V gene lookup returns CDR1 KGHSH and CDR2 LQKENI. CDR3 region: CASSPSSPQSEQFF.

The gene calls are TRBV12-3 or TRBV12-4 and TRBJ2-7. CDR3 length: 12 amino acids. CDR3 region: CASTGLFYEQYF.